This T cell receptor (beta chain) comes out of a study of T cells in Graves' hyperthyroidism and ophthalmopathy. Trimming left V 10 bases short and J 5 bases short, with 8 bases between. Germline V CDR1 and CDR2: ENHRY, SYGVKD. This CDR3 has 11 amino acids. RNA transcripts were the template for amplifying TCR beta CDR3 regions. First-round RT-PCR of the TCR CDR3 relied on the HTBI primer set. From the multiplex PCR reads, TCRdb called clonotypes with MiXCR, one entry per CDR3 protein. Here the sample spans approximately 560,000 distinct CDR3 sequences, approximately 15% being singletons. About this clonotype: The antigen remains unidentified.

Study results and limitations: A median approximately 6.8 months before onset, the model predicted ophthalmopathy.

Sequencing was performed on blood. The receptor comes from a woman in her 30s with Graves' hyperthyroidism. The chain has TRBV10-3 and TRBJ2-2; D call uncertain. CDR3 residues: CATQSTGELFF. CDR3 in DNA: TGTGCCACACAGAGTACCGGGGAGCTGTTTTTT.